This T cell receptor beta chain was profiled in a study of blood T cell repertoires in COVID-19. Study information: Sites across the United States, Italy and Spain contributed samples from acute and convalescent COVID-19. PBMCs, B-cell-depleted T cells, or T cells were the source of the cDNA or gDNA that made up the material.

The CDR3 spans 15 residues. V dropped 4 bases and J dropped 7; count of bases not matched to a gene: 7. CDR1 and CDR2 (germline): MNHEY, SVGAGI. In the original processing: Nucleated cell number was recorded as an estimate derived from reference gene primer amplification. TCRdb keeps only in-frame clones here, not all; method: immunoSEQ multiplex PCR. That table is the source of V, J and clone size, and D and trimming were worked out from the DNA. The sample shows 140,000 to 150,000 clones, approximately 84% of them seen only once. The chain is built from TRBV6-5 and TRBJ2-1; 10 bases map to TRBD2. This TCR was recovered from a woman aged 60-70 years with acute or convalescent COVID-19. The sequenced sample consisted of peripheral blood. The chain's CDR3 is CASSSRLAGDNEQFF. CDR3 sequence (DNA): TGTGCCAGCAGTTCGAGGCTAGCGGGAGATAATGAGCAGTTCTTC.